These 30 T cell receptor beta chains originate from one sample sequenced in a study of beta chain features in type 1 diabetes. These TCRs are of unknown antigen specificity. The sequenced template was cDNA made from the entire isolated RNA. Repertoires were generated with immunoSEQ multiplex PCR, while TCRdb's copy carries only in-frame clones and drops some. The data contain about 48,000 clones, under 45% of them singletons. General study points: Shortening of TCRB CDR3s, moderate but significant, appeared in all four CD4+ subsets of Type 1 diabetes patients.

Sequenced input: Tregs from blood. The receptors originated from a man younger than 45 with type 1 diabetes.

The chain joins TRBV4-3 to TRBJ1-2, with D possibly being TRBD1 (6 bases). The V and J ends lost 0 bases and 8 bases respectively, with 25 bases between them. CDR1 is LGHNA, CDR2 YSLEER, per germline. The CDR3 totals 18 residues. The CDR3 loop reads CASSQDEGTGREVRGYTF. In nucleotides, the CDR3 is TGCGCCAGCAGCCAAGATGAGGGTACAGGGAGAGAAGTAAGGGGCTACACCTTC.

CDR3 sequence: CASSLGGDRAYEQYF. CDR3 nucleotides: TGTGCCAGCAGCCTCGGGGGGGACCGAGCCTACGAGCAGTACTTC. The chain employs TRBV7-9 and TRBJ2-7; 8 bases fit TRBD2. Germline V gene lookup returns CDR1 SEHNR and CDR2 FQNEAQ (reference sequence). The CDR3 contains 15 residues. Losses at the gene ends were 5 bases for V and 2 bases for J; bases not matched to a gene: 8.

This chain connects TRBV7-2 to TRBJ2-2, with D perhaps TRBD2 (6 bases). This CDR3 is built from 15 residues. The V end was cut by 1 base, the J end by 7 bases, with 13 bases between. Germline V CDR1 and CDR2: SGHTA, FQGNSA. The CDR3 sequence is CASSLDSGRDGELFF. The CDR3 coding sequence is TGTGCCAGCAGCTTAGATTCAGGGCGGGACGGGGAGCTGTTTTTT.

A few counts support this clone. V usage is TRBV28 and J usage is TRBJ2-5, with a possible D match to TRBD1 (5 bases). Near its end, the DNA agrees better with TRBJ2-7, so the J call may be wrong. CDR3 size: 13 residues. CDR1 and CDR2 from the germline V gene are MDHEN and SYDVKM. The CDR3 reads CASTQGFFYEQYF. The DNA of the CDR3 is TGTGCCAGCACTCAGGGTTTTTTCTACGAGCAGTACTTC.

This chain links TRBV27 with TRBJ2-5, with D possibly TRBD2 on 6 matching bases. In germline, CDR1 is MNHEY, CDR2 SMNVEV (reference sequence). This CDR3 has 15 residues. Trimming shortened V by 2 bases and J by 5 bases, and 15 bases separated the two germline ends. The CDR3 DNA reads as TGTGCCAGCAGTTTAAGACTGACCCGGGGGGAGACCCAGTACTTC. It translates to CASSLRLTRGETQYF.

The CDR3: CASSRDRGADTQYF. The CDR3 DNA follows: TGTGCCAGTTCTCGGGACAGGGGTGCAGATACGCAGTATTTT. The V and J genes are TRBV2 and TRBJ2-3, with 10 positions matching TRBD1. CDR3 length equals 14 residues. V trimming: 9 bases; J trimming: 4 bases; junction bases outside the gene matches: 7. CDR1 is SNHLY, CDR2 FYNNEI, per germline.

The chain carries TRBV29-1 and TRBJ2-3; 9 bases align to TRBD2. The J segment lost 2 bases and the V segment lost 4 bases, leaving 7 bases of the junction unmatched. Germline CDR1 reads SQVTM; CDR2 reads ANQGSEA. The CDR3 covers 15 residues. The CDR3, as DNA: TGCAGCGTTGCAGCACTAGCGGGCCCCACAGATACGCAGTATTTT. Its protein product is CSVAALAGPTDTQYF.

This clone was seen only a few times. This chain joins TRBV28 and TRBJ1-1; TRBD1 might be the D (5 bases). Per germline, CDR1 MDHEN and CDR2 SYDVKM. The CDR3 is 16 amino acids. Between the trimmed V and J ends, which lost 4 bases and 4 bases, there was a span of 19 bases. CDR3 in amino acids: CASSYPLRRGGTEAFF. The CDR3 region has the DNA TGTGCCAGCAGTTACCCCCTCAGGCGGGGCGGCACTGAAGCTTTCTTT.

CDR3 sequence reads: CASSKRGGPYTGELFF. For the CDR3, the DNA is TGTGCCAGCAGCAAGAGGGGGGGGCCGTACACCGGGGAGCTGTTTTTT. The V gene is TRBV7-9, the J gene TRBJ2-2; D might be TRBD2 (7 bases). Trimming left V 5 bases short and J 3 bases short, with 16 bases between. This CDR3 has 16 residues. Germline lookup yields CDR1 SEHNR and CDR2 FQNEAQ (reference sequence).

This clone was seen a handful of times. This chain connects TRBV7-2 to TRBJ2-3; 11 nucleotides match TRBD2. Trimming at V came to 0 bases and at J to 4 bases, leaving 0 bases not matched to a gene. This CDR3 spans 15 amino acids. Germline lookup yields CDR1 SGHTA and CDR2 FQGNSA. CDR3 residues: CASSLASGRADTQYF. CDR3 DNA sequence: TGTGCCAGCAGCTTAGCTAGCGGGAGGGCAGATACGCAGTATTTT.

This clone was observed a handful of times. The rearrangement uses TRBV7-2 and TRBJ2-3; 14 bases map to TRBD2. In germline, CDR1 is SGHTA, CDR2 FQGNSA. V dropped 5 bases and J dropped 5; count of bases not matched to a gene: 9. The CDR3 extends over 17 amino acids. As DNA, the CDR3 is TGTGCCAGCAGCCTAAGACTAGCGGGAGGGCTGGGAGATACGCAGTATTTT. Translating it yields CASSLRLAGGLGDTQYF.

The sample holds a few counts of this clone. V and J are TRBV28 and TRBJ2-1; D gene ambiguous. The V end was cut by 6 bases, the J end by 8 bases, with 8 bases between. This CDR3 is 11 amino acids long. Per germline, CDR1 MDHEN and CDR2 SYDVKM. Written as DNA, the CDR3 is TGTGCCAGCAGAGCTCTCGATGAGCAGTTCTTC. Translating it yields CASRALDEQFF.

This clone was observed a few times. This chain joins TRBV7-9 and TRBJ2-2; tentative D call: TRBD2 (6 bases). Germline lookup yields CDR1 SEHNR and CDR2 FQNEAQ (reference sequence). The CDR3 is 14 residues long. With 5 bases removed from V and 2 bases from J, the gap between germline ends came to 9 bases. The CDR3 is CASSRDSNTGELFF. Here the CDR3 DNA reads TGTGCCAGCAGCCGGGACTCTAACACCGGGGAGCTGTTTTTT.

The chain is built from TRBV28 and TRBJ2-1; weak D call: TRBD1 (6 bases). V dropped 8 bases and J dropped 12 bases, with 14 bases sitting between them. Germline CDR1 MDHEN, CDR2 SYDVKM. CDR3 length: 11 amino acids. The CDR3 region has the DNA TGTGCCAGCCGCAGGGGTATCGGGCAGTTCTTC. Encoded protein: CASRRGIGQFF.

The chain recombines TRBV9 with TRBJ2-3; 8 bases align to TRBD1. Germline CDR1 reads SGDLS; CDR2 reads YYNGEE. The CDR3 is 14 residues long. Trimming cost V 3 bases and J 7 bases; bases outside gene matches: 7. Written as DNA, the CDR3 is TGTGCCAGCAGCGCAGGACAGGGTCAAAATACGCAGTATTTT. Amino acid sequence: CASSAGQGQNTQYF.

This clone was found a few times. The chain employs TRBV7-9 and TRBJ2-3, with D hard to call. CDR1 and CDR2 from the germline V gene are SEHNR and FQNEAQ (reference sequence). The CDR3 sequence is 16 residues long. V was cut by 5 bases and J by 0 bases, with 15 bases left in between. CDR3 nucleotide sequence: TGTGCCAGCAGCCCAGGCCACGTTTCTAGCACAGATACGCAGTATTTT. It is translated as CASSPGHVSSTDTQYF. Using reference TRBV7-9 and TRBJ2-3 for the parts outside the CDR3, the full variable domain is DTGVSQNPRHKITKRGQNVTFRCDPISEHNRLYWYRQTLGQGPEFLTYFQNEAQLEKSRLLSDRFSAERPKGSFSTLEIQRTEQGDSAMYLCASSPGHVSSTDTQYFGPGTRLTVL.

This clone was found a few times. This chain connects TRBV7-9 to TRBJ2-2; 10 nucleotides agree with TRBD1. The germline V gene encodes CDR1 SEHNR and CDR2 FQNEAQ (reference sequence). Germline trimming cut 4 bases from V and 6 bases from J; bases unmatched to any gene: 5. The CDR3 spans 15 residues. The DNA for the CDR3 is TGTGCCAGCAGCTCGGGACAGGGGCCGGCCGGGGAGCTGTTTTTT. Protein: CASSSGQGPAGELFF.

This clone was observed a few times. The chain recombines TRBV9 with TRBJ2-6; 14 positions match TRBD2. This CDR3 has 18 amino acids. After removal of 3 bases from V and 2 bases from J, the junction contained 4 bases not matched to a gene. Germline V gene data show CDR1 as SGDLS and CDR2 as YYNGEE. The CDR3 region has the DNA TGTGCCAGCAGCGCGGGACTAGCGGGAGTCACTGGGGCCAACGTCCTGACTTTC. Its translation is CASSAGLAGVTGANVLTF.

DNA for the CDR3: TGTGCCAGCGGGGGCTTCGATCTCGGAGGCTACACCTTC. It is translated as CASGGFDLGGYTF. The V gene is TRBV7-9, the J gene TRBJ1-2; tentative D call: TRBD1 (6 bases). The V and J ends lost 8 bases and 8 bases respectively, with 18 bases between them. This CDR3 contains 13 residues. CDR1 and CDR2 (germline): SEHNR, FQNEAQ (reference sequence).

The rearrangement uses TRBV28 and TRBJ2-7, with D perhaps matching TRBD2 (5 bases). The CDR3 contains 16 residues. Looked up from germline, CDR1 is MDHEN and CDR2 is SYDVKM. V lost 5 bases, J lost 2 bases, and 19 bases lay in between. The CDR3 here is CASSLLGGGTTYEQYF. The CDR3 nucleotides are TGTGCCAGCAGTCTCCTCGGAGGTGGAACCACCTACGAGCAGTACTTC.

The DNA of the CDR3 is TGTGCCAGCAGCTTACTAACCTCTGTGGATACGCAGTATTTT. This sequence encodes CASSLLTSVDTQYF. The rearrangement links TRBV5-6 to TRBJ2-3; D gene uncertain. Germline assignment: CDR1 SGHDT and CDR2 YYEEEE. Trimming stripped 2 bases from V and 6 bases from J, with 13 bases between. The CDR3 extends over 14 amino acids.

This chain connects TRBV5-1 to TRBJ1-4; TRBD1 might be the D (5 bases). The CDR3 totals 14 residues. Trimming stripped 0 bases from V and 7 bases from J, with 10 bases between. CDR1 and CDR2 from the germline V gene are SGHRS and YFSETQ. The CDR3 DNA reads TGCGCCAGCAGCTTGGCAGGGTCTCGTGAAAAACTGTTTTTT. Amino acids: CASSLAGSREKLFF.

As DNA, the CDR3 is TGTGCCAGCAGCATACCTGGACAGCTGAACACTGAAGCTTTCTTT. Translated: CASSIPGQLNTEAFF. The V and J genes are TRBV7-9 and TRBJ1-1, with a tentative D call TRBD1 (6 bases). Trimming removed 5 bases from V and 0 bases from J, with 13 bases in between. CDR1 is SEHNR, CDR2 FQNEAQ, per germline (reference sequence). The CDR3 totals 15 residues.

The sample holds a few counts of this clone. DNA of the CDR3: TGTGCCAGCAGCCGAGCGGGAGAAGATACGCAGTATTTT. Protein sequence: CASSRAGEDTQYF. The chain carries TRBV11-1 and TRBJ2-3; TRBD2 matches at 8 bases. The CDR3 has 13 amino acids. Germline CDR1 and CDR2: SGHAT and FQDESV (reference sequence). Germline trimming cut 5 bases from V and 5 bases from J; bases unmatched to any gene: 3.

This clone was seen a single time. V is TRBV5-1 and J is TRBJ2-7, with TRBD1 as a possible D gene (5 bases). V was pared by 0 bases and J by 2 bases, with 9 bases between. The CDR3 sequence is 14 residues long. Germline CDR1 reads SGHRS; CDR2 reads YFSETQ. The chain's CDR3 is CASSLGGQAYEQYF. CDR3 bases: TGCGCCAGCAGCTTGGGAGGACAAGCCTACGAGCAGTACTTC.

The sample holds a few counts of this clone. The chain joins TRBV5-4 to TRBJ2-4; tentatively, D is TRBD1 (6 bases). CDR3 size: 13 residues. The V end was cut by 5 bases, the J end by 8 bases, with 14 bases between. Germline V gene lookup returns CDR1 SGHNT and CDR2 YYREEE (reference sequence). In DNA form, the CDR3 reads TGTGCCAGCAGGAAACAGGGTGGCGACATTCAGTACTTC. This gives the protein CASRKQGGDIQYF.

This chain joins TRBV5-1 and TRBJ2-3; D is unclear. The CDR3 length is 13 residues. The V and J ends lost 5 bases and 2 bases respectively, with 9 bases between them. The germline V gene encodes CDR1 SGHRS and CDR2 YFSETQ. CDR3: CASSYEVTDTQYF. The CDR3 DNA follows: TGCGCCAGCAGTTATGAGGTCACAGATACGCAGTATTTT.

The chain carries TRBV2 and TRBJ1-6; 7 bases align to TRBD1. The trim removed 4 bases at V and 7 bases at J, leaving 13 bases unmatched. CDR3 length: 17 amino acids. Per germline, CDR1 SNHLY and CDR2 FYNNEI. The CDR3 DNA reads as TGTGCCAGCAGTGGAACGGGGACAGTTCATTACAATTCACCCCTCCACTTT. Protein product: CASSGTGTVHYNSPLHF.

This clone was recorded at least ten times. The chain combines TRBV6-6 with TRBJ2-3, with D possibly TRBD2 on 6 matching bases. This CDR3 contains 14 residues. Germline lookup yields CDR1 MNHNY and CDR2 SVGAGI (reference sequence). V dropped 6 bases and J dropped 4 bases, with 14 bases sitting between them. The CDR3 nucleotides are TGTGCCAGCAGCCTTGGGACTCCCCCAGATACGCAGTATTTT. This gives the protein CASSLGTPPDTQYF.

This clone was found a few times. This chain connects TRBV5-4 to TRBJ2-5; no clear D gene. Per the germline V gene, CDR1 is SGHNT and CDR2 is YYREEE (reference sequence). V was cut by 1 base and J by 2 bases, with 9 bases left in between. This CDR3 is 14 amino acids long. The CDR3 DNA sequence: TGTGCCAGCAGCTTGATGGCAGTTCAAGAGACCCAGTACTTC. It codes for CASSLMAVQETQYF.